The 24 T cell receptor beta chains reported below all come from one sample, sequenced in a study of glioma-infiltrating T cells. Using RNA template, CDR3s of TCR alpha and beta were amplified with iRepertoire arm-PCR. One entry per CDR3 protein, called by TCRdb with MiXCR from the multiplex PCR reads. The table lists about 410,000 distinct CDR3 sequences, roughly 41% of them singletons. Material for sequencing was glioma tissue, nonneoplastic brain tissue, or PBMCs (not recorded which). Receptors were obtained from a human donor with low-grade glioma or glioblastoma, undergoing nonglioma brain surgery, or in good health (not recorded which).

In its sample, this clonotype was seen many times. The gene calls are TRBV20-1 and TRBJ2-3; a possible D gene is TRBD2 (6 bases). Trimming took off 6 bases at V and 0 bases at J, with 13 bases between the two ends. The CDR3 consists of 14 residues. Germline V gene lookup returns CDR1 DFQATT and CDR2 SNEGSKA (reference sequence). The CDR3: CSALDGTSTDTQYF. CDR3 nucleotides: TGCAGTGCCCTGGACGGGACTAGCACAGATACGCAGTATTTT.

Details on this clonotype: One junction end disagrees with the germline gene, perhaps due to a read error. V usage is TRBV28 and J usage is TRBJ1-2, with unresolved D. This CDR3 has 13 amino acids. CDR1 is MDHEN, CDR2 SYDVKM, per germline. The CDR3 reads CASSRNRNYSYTF. CDR3 nucleotides: TGTGCCAGCAGCCGAAACCGAAACTATAGCTACACCTTC.

The gene calls are TRBV20-1 and TRBJ2-7, with TRBD2 matching 12 bases. The V gene end was trimmed by 7 bases and the J gene end by 5 bases; junction bases not matched to a gene: 3. Germline V CDR1 and CDR2: DFQATT, SNEGSKA (reference sequence). CDR3 size: 12 residues. CDR3 protein: CSELAGGNEQYF. The CDR3, as DNA: TGCAGTGAACTAGCGGGGGGTAACGAGCAGTACTTC.

The chain recombines TRBV6-1 with TRBJ2-1, with 10 bases that match TRBD2. Trimming removed 6 bases from V and 2 bases from J; junction bases left unmatched: 10. CDR1 and CDR2 from the germline V gene are MNHNS and SASEGT. The CDR3 covers 17 residues. CDR3 coding DNA: TGTGCCAGCAGCCCCCTCTCTAGCGGGAGAGCCTACAATGAGCAGTTCTTC. Translation: CASSPLSSGRAYNEQFF.

The rearrangement links TRBV20-1 to TRBJ2-3; tentative D call: TRBD2 (6 bases). CDR3 length: 14 amino acids. Trimming shortened V by 5 bases and J by 0 bases, and 12 bases separated the two germline ends. CDR1 is DFQATT, CDR2 SNEGSKA, per germline (reference sequence). The DNA of the CDR3 is TGCAGTGCTGCCCGGACTACAAGCACAGATACGCAGTATTTT. It translates to CSAARTTSTDTQYF.

Comments on this clonotype: Since no conserved phenylalanine or tryptophan closes the CDR3, a read error is the likely cause. The rearrangement links TRBV3-1 to TRBJ1-2; D remains unclear. The V gene lost 1 base and the J gene lost 0 bases, with 6 bases spanning the gap. The CDR3 has 14 amino acids. In germline, CDR1 is LGHDT, CDR2 YNNKEL (reference sequence). The CDR3 nucleotides are TGTGCCAGCAGCCAAGGGGCCTCTAACTATGGCTACACCCTC. Its protein is CASSQGASNYGYTL.

Notes on this clonotype: A much larger clone differs by one base, so this may be a read error. The chain recombines TRBV28 with TRBJ1-2; TRBD1 matches at 7 bases. The CDR3 is 14 residues long. Germline CDR1 is MDHEN and CDR2 is SYDVKM. The CDR3 DNA follows: TGTGCCAGCACCCTTCGACAGGGCTCCTATGTCTACACCTTC. Translation: CASTLRQGSYVYTF.

This chain uses TRBV2 with TRBJ2-7; TRBD1 might be the D (6 bases). Looked up from germline, CDR1 is SNHLY and CDR2 is FYNNEI. V was cut by 0 bases and J by 2 bases, with 14 bases left in between. There are 16 residues in the CDR3. The CDR3 reads CASSEAWGQGTYEQYF. CDR3 coding DNA: TGTGCCAGCAGTGAAGCCTGGGGCCAGGGGACCTACGAGCAGTACTTC.

A note on this clonotype: One end of the junction varies from germline; a read error may be responsible. V and J are TRBV7-9 and TRBJ2-1; D unclear. The CDR3 length is 11 residues. Germline V CDR1 and CDR2: SEHNR, FQNEAQ (reference sequence). The CDR3 region is CASSLVEERFF. The CDR3 DNA follows: TGTGCCAGCAGCTTAGTAGAGGAGCGGTTCTTC.

The rearrangement joins TRBV7-2 to TRBJ2-3; D is uncertain. V was clipped by 4 bases and J by 0 bases, with 11 bases between them. CDR1 SGHTA and CDR2 FQGNSA come from the germline V gene. The CDR3 runs 15 residues. In nucleotides, the CDR3 is TGTGCCAGCAGCTCACATGGATCTAGCACAGATACGCAGTATTTT. This sequence encodes CASSSHGSSTDTQYF.

This clonotype was picked up a small number of times. This chain uses TRBV4-1 with TRBJ2-6; tentatively, D is TRBD1 or TRBD2 (5 bases each). The CDR3 contains 17 residues. The V end was cut by 4 bases, the J end by 0 bases, with 13 bases between. Germline V gene sequence: CDR1 MGHRA, CDR2 YSYEKL. This CDR3 is CASSRGTMNSGANVLTF. DNA for the CDR3: TGCGCCAGCAGCCGAGGGACGATGAACTCTGGGGCCAACGTCCTGACTTTC.

The chain couples TRBV6-5 to TRBJ2-7; the match to TRBD2 covers 8 bases. The CDR3 sequence is 13 residues long. CDR1 is MNHEY, CDR2 SVGAGI, per germline. Trimming cost V 10 bases and J 3 bases; bases outside gene matches: 8. CDR3 bases: TGTGCCACCAACAGCGGGAGCTACTACGAGCAGTACTTC. It is translated as CATNSGSYYEQYF.

The chain couples TRBV18 to TRBJ1-1, with 9 nucleotides matching TRBD1. V shed 3 bases and J 0 bases; nucleotides not matched to a gene: 5. Germline CDR1 reads KGHSH; CDR2 reads LQKENI. The CDR3 loop spans 16 amino acids. The CDR3 region is CASSPGTGYMNTEAFF. The CDR3 nucleotides are TGTGCCAGCTCACCCGGGACAGGGTACATGAACACTGAAGCTTTCTTT.

To note about this clonotype: A read error may produce the germline difference seen at one junction end. The chain is built from TRBV10-3 and TRBJ2-7; 10 bases line up with TRBD1. CDR3 length: 12 residues. CDR1 ENHRY and CDR2 SYGVKD come from the germline V gene. The CDR3 nucleotides read TGTGCCAGCAGCTCAGGGGGGGACAGGGGCTTTTTC. This gives the protein CASSSGGDRGFF.

The chain has TRBV28 and TRBJ1-1; the match to TRBD1 covers 7 bases. The V gene end was trimmed by 6 bases and the J gene end by 1 base; junction bases not matched to a gene: 8. The CDR3 loop spans 15 amino acids. From germline, CDR1 is MDHEN and CDR2 SYDVKM. The DNA of the CDR3 is TGTGCCAGCAGATCCCCCGGGACAGCGAACACTGAAGCTTTCTTT. This encodes CASRSPGTANTEAFF.

This clonotype was seen a handful of times. V and J are TRBV7-2 and TRBJ2-1; tentative D call: TRBD2 (5 bases). Trimming left V 5 bases short and J 6 bases short, with 11 bases between. The CDR3 loop spans 13 amino acids. The germline V gene encodes CDR1 SGHTA and CDR2 FQGNSA. For the CDR3, the DNA is TGTGCCAGCAGCCACCGGGGTCTCAATGAGCAGTTCTTC. As protein: CASSHRGLNEQFF.

The rearrangement joins TRBV6-1 to TRBJ2-1; TRBD2 agrees at 10 bases. This CDR3 has 17 residues. Germline V gene lookup returns CDR1 MNHNS and CDR2 SASEGT. Unmatched junction bases numbered 9, after V lost 5 bases and J lost 2 bases. CDR3 sequence: CASSYIAGGAAYNEQFF. For the CDR3, the DNA is TGTGCCAGCAGTTATATAGCGGGAGGCGCTGCCTACAATGAGCAGTTCTTC.

The chain is built from TRBV28 and TRBJ2-3, with 12 positions matching TRBD2. The CDR3 runs 16 residues. Germline V gene data show CDR1 as MDHEN and CDR2 as SYDVKM. V was pared by 2 bases and J by 8 bases, with 8 bases of the junction left unmatched. CDR3 nucleotides: TGTGCCAGCAGTTTAAGACTAGCGGGAGCCACTGGTACGCAGTATTTT. The encoded protein is CASSLRLAGATGTQYF.

The chain is built from TRBV19 and TRBJ2-5, with a tentative D call TRBD1 (5 bases). The CDR3 is 11 amino acids. Trimming stripped 5 bases from V and 7 bases from J, with 8 bases between. The V gene's germline CDR1 is LNHDA and CDR2 SQIVND (reference sequence). The CDR3 region is CASSSTGTQYF. DNA of the CDR3: TGTGCCAGTAGTTCAACAGGGACCCAGTACTTC.

This clonotype was counted many times. The gene calls are TRBV7-2 and TRBJ1-2; D uncertain. This CDR3 spans 11 amino acids. The V gene lost 8 bases and the J gene lost 9 bases, with 13 bases spanning the gap. Germline lookup yields CDR1 SGHTA and CDR2 FQGNSA. The CDR3 nucleotides read TGTGCCAGCGGGGTCTTTAACCGCTACACCTTC. It yields the protein CASGVFNRYTF. The variable domain in full, completed from reference TRBV7-2 and TRBJ1-2, reads GAGVSQSPSNKVTEKGKDVELRCDPISGHTALYWYRQSLGQGLEFLIYFQGNSAPDKSGLPSDRFSAERTGGSVSTLTIQRTQQEDSAVYLCASGVFNRYTFGSGTRLTVV.

This clonotype was seen only a few times. The V gene is TRBV28, the J gene TRBJ2-7; 10 nucleotides line up with TRBD1. CDR1 MDHEN and CDR2 SYDVKM come from the germline V gene. The CDR3 has 15 residues. J was trimmed by 5 bases and V by 5 bases; bases with no gene match: 9. The CDR3 here is CASSTTGTGVNEQYF. CDR3 sequence (DNA): TGTGCCAGCAGTACTACCGGGACAGGGGTAAACGAGCAGTACTTC.

The chain has TRBV28 and TRBJ2-7; D is ambiguous. The V end lost 6 bases, the J end lost 5 bases, and 14 bases lay between the germline ends. CDR3 length: 13 amino acids. CDR1 is MDHEN, CDR2 SYDVKM, per germline. The CDR3 DNA is TGTGCCAGCAGCCCGGGTGGGTGGGACGAGCAGTACTTC. It yields the protein CASSPGGWDEQYF.

This chain uses TRBV7-9 with TRBJ1-1, with 7 positions matching TRBD1. Germline V gene lookup returns CDR1 SEHNR and CDR2 FQNEAQ (reference sequence). V lost 7 bases, J lost 1 base, and 6 bases stayed unmatched. The CDR3 loop spans 14 amino acids. CDR3 in DNA: TGTGCCAGCATCATTGGGACAGCGAACACTGAAGCTTTCTTT. Protein: CASIIGTANTEAFF.

In the case of this clonotype: The conserved closing phenylalanine or tryptophan is absent in this CDR3, likely reflecting a read error. CDR3 loop: CASSSRDYVYEQYI. The CDR3 region has the DNA TGTGCCAGCAGCTCCCGGGACTATGTATACGAGCAGTACATC. This chain links TRBV7-3 with TRBJ2-7; 7 nucleotides line up with TRBD2. This CDR3 spans 14 amino acids. CDR1 is SGHTA and CDR2 is FQGTGA in the germline V gene. V dropped 4 bases and J dropped 4; count of bases not matched to a gene: 7.